This T cell receptor beta chain was recovered during a study of cytotoxic CD8 clonotypes in ibrutinib-treated CLL. The study, taken as a whole, reports: Sustained-remission patients were sampled at different times than progressing patients were. Under treatment, the uncommon public clonotypes either contracted or remained stable. Clonality increased at ibrutinib response and stayed stable in sustained remission. At progression, however, it fell back toward baseline.

Assay used: immunoSEQ multiplex PCR; TCRdb lists only in-frame clones, some missing. The sample carries almost 250,000 clones, roughly 74% recorded once. Germline values: CDR1 SEHNR, CDR2 FQNEAQ (reference sequence). The CDR3 has 16 residues. V was pared by 5 bases and J by 6 bases, with 22 bases between. About this clone itself: Its antigen is unknown.

The sequence was collected from a human donor with chronic lymphocytic leukemia. The gene calls are TRBV7-9 and TRBJ1-2, with D perhaps matching TRBD1 (5 bases). Sequenced material: PBMCs, taken after 24 months of ibrutinib treatment. The DNA of the CDR3 is TGTGCCAGCAGCCTCGCCAGTGGGGCCGTGGATGATGGCTACACCTTC. As protein: CASSLASGAVDDGYTF.